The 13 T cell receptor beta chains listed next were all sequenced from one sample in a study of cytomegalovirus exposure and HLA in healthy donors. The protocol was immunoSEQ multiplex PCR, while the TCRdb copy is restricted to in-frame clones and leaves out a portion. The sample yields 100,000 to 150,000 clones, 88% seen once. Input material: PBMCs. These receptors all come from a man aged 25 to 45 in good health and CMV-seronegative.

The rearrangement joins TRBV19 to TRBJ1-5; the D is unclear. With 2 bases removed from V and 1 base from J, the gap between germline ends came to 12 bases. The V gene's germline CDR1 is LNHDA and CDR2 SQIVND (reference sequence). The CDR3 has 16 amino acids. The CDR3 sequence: CASSIRGIRSNQPQHF. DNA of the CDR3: TGTGCCAGTAGTATACGGGGTATTAGGAGCAATCAGCCCCAGCATTTT.

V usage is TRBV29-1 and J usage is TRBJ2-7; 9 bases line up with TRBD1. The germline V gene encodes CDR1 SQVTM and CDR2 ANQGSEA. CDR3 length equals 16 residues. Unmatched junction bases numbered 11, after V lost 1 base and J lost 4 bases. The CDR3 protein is CSVEGWGDRDRYEQYF. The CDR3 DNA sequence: TGCAGCGTTGAAGGTTGGGGGGACAGGGATAGGTACGAGCAGTACTTC.

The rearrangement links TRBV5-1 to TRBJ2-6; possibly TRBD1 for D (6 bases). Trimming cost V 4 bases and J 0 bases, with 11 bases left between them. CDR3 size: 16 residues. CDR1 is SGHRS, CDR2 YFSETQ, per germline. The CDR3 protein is CASSGTGSSGANVLTF. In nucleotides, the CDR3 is TGCGCCAGCAGCGGAACAGGGAGCTCTGGGGCCAACGTCCTGACTTTC.

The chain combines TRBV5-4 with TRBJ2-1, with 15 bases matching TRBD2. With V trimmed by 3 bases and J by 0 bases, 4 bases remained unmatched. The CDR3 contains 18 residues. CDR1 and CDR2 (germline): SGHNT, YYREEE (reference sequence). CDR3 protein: CASSSGTSGRSSYNEQFF. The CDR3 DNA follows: TGTGCCAGCAGCTCCGGGACTAGCGGGAGGAGCTCCTACAATGAGCAGTTCTTC.

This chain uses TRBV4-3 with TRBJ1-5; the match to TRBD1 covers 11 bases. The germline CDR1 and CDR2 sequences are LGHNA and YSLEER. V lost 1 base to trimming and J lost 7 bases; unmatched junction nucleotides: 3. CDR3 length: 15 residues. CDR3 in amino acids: CASSQGTGGRQPQHF. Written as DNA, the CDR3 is TGCGCCAGCAGCCAAGGGACAGGGGGCAGGCAGCCCCAGCATTTT.

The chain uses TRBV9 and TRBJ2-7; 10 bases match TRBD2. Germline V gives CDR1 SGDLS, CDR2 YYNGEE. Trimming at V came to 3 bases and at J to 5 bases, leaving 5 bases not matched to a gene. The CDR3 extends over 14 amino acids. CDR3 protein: CASSEGTSANEQYF. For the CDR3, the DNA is TGTGCCAGCAGCGAAGGGACTAGCGCGAACGAGCAGTACTTC.

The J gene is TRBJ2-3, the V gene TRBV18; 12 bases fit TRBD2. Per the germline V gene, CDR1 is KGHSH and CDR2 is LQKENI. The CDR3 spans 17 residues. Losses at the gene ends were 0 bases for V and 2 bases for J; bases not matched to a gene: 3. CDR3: CASSPPGLAGYTDTQYF. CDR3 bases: TGTGCCAGCTCACCACCCGGACTAGCGGGATACACAGATACGCAGTATTTT.

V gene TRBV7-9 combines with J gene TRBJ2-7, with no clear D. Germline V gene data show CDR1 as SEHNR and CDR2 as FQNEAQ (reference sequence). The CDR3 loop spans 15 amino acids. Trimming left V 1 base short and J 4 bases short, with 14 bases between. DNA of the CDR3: TGTGCCAGCAGCTTAGGGTCTACCCCCAAGTACGAGCAGTACTTC. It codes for CASSLGSTPKYEQYF.

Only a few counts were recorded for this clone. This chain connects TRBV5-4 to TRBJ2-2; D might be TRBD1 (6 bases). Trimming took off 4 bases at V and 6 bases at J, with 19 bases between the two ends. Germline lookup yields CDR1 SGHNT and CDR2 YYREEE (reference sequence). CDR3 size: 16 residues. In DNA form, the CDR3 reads TGTGCCAGCAGCCTGGGGGCTGGAGGTCTTGCCGGGGAGCTGTTTTTT. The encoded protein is CASSLGAGGLAGELFF.

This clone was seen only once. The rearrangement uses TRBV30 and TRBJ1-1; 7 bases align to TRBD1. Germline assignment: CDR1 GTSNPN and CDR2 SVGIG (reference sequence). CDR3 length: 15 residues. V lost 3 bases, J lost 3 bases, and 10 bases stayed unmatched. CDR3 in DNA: TGTGCCTGGAGAGTGAACGACAGGGAGGACACTGAAGCTTTCTTT. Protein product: CAWRVNDREDTEAFF.

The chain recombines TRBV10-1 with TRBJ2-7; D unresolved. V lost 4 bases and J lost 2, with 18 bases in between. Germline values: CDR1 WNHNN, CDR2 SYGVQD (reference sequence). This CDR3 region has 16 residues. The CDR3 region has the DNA TGCGCCAGCAGTGGTTCTCGGTTCTCGGGTACCTACGAGCAGTACTTC. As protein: CASSGSRFSGTYEQYF.

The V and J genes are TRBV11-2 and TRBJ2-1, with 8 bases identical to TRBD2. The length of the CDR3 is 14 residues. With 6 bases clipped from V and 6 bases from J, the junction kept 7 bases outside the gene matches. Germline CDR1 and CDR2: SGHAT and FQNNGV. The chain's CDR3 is CASRPTSEFNEQFF. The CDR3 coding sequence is TGTGCCAGCAGACCGACTAGCGAATTCAATGAGCAGTTCTTC.

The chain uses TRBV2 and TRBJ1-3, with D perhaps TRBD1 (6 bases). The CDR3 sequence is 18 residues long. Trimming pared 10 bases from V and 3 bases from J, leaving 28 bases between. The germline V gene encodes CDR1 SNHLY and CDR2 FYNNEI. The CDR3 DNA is TGTGCCACGCGAGTGGGACACCAGCCACTAAGAAATGGAAACACCATATATTTT. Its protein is CATRVGHQPLRNGNTIYF.